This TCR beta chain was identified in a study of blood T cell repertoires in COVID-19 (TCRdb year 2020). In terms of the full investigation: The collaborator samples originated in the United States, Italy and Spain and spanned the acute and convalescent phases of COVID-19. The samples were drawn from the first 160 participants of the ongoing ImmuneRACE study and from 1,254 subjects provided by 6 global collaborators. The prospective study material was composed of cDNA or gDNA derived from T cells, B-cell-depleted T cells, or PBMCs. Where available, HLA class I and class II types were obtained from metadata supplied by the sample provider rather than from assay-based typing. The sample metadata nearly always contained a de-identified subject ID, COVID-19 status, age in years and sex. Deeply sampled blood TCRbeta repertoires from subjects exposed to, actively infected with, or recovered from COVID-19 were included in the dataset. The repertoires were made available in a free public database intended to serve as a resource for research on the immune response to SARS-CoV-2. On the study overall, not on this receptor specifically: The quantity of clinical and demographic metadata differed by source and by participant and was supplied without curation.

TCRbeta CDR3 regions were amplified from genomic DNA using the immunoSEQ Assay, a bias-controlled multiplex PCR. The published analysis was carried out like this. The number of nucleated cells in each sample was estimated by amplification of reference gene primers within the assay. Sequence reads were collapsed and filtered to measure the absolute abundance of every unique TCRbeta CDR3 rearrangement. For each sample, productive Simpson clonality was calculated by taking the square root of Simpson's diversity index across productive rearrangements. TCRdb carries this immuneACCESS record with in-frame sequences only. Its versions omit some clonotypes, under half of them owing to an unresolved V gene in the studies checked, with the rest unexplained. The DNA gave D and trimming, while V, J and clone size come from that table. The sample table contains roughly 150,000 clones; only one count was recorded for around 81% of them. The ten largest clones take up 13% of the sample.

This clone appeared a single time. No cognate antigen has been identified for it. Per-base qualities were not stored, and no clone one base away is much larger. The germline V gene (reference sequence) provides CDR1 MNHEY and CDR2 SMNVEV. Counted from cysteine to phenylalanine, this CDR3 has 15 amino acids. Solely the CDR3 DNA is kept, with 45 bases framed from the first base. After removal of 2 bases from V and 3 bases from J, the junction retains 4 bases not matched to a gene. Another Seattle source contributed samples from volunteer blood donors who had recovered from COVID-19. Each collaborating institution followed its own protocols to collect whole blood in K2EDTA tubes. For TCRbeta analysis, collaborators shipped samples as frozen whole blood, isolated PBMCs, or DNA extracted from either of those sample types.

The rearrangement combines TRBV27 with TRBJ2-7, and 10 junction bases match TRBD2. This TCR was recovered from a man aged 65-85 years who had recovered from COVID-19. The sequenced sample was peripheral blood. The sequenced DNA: TGTGCCAGCAGTTTAGGAACTAGCGGGAACTACGAGCAGTACTTC. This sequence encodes CASSLGTSGNYEQYF.